Reported below is one T cell receptor (beta chain). Its antigen is unknown. The data are from a study of shared clonotypes between healthy human individuals. General study findings and limits: Clonotype sharing among donors, it was expected, would be affected by sequencing depth.

The assay used deep level. Here immunoSEQ multiplex PCR was the method, and the copy in TCRdb shows in-frame clones only, minus some. The sample comprises about 470,000 clones, roughly 80% of which are singletons, and around 13% rests with the top ten. Deletions cut 1 base from V and 1 base from J, with 16 bases between. The CDR3 sequence is 17 residues long. Germline loops: CDR1 SGHTA, CDR2 FQGNSA. Study donors comprised healthy, HIV-negative adults devoid of recent acute infection or vaccination. All donors were Caucasian adults living in Nashville, Tennessee. The clonotype comes from a middle-aged woman in good health. Some clones in this sample may be carry-over from other donors' samples. The chain combines TRBV7-2 with TRBJ1-1; D is possibly TRBD1 (6 bases). Sequencing was done on a sample of PBMCs. Here the CDR3 DNA reads TGTGCCAGCAGCTTAGATGGGGGGGGCGCAGGGAACACTGAAGCTTTCTTT. This codes for CASSLDGGGAGNTEAFF.